The source of this TCR beta chain is a study of blood T cell repertoires in COVID-19. In the authors' workflow: For nucleated cells, counts were estimated from reference gene primer amplification. Clones were sequenced by immunoSEQ multiplex PCR, and TCRdb holds only the in-frame ones, with some missing. From that table come the V and J calls and clone size; the DNA was used to work out D and trimming. The table lists about 480,000 clones, roughly 87% of them singletons. This clone is a singleton in its sample. The CDR3 has 17 residues. Germline V gene data show CDR1 as LGHDT and CDR2 as YNNKEL (reference sequence). Trimming cost V 0 bases and J 0 bases, with 9 bases left between them.

This receptor was taken from a young woman with acute COVID-19. The source material was PBMCs or T cells enriched from blood (not recorded which). This chain connects TRBV3-1 (or the pseudogene TRBV3-2) to TRBJ1-6; D not certain. The CDR3 sequence: CASSQDSRYSYNSPLHF. The CDR3 coding sequence is TGTGCCAGCAGCCAAGACTCGCGTTACTCCTATAATTCACCCCTCCACTTT.